Below are 23 T cell receptor beta chains sequenced from a single sample in a study of CD8+CD57+ T cells in acquired aplastic anemia. TCR beta VDJ and CDR3 profiling used genomic DNA as template. Using its own MiXCR run on the reads, TCRdb lists one record per CDR3 protein. The sample contains some 200,000 distinct CDR3 sequences, 40% to 60% of which appear only once. By flow cytometry, patients selected for sequencing had shown an expansion of CD8+CD57+ cells. Sequenced input: sorted CD4+, CD8+, or CD8+CD57+ T cells (not recorded which) from PBMCs. These receptors came from a human donor with aplastic anemia.

The V call is TRBV9, the J call TRBJ2-7; D is ambiguous. Germline V lookup: CDR1 SGDLS, CDR2 YYNGEE. V was shortened by 0 bases and J by 2 bases, with 9 bases between the two germline ends. The CDR3 has 14 amino acids. This CDR3 reads CASSVDGVTYEQYF. CDR3 nucleotides: TGTGCCAGCAGCGTAGATGGGGTTACCTACGAGCAGTACTTC.

The sample holds a few counts of this clonotype. A read error may produce the germline difference seen at one junction end. The chain links TRBV6-5 to TRBJ1-2; D perhaps matches TRBD1 (5 bases). The CDR3 runs 13 residues. CDR1 MNHEY and CDR2 SVGAGI come from the germline V gene. Here the CDR3 reads CASSEALEWGCTF. The CDR3 bases are TGTGCCAGCAGTGAAGCGCTTGAGTGGGGCTGCACCTTC.

This clonotype showed up many times. The J gene is TRBJ2-7, the V gene TRBV5-1; maybe TRBD2 (7 bases). The CDR3 contains 15 residues. Germline V gene sequence: CDR1 SGHRS, CDR2 YFSETQ. Trimming pared 0 bases from V and 6 bases from J, leaving 16 bases between. The chain's CDR3 is CASSLAPQGGGEQYF. The CDR3 DNA reads TGCGCCAGCAGCTTGGCCCCTCAGGGAGGGGGCGAGCAGTACTTC.

The rearrangement uses TRBV19 and TRBJ2-7, with D unclear. Germline V gene sequence: CDR1 LNHDA, CDR2 SQIVND (reference sequence). CDR3 length equals 13 residues. Trimming stripped 3 bases from V and 6 bases from J, with 12 bases between. The CDR3 DNA reads TGTGCCAGTAGTATCAATGGGCCCTGCGAGCAGTACTTC. Amino acids: CASSINGPCEQYF.

This clonotype was counted ten times or more. V gene TRBV20-1 combines with J gene TRBJ1-4; D perhaps matches TRBD1 (5 bases). Per germline, CDR1 DFQATT and CDR2 SNEGSKA (reference sequence). The V end was cut by 2 bases, the J end by 10 bases, with 20 bases between. The length of the CDR3 is 15 residues. The CDR3: CSARRQGSLVGKLFF. For the CDR3, the DNA is TGCAGTGCTAGACGGCAGGGTAGCTTGGTTGGAAAACTGTTTTTT.

The chain uses TRBV18 and TRBJ1-1, with D maybe TRBD1 (5 bases). Germline values: CDR1 KGHSH, CDR2 LQKENI. Trimming shortened V by 5 bases and J by 4 bases, and 11 bases separated the two germline ends. The CDR3 loop spans 13 amino acids. The CDR3: CASSTGTFTEAFF. DNA of the CDR3: TGTGCCAGCTCAACCGGGACGTTCACTGAAGCTTTCTTT.

This clonotype has ten or more counts. The chain is built from TRBV7-7 and TRBJ1-4, with a possible D match to TRBD1 (5 bases). Trimming stripped 2 bases from V and 14 bases from J, with 15 bases between. The CDR3 extends over 13 amino acids. Germline values: CDR1 SSHAT, CDR2 FNYEAQ (reference sequence). The DNA of the CDR3 is TGTGCCAGCAGCTTAAGGCTAGGGGAAGGGCTGTTTTTT. It translates to CASSLRLGEGLFF.

The rearrangement uses TRBV5-1 and TRBJ1-1, with 7 nucleotides matching TRBD1. The CDR3 sequence is 14 residues long. V was clipped by 4 bases and J by 2 bases; unmatched bases: 5. Germline V gives CDR1 SGHRS, CDR2 YFSETQ. Here the CDR3 reads CASSRDRENTEAFF. The CDR3 nucleotides read TGCGCCAGCAGCCGAGACAGGGAAAACACTGAAGCTTTCTTT.

This clonotype was counted ten times or more. The rearrangement uses TRBV5-1 and TRBJ2-1, with 9 positions matching TRBD1. This CDR3 comprises 16 residues. J gave up 0 bases and V 2 bases, and 3 bases lay outside the gene matches. The germline V gene has CDR1 SGHRS and CDR2 YFSETQ. The CDR3 DNA reads TGCGCCAGCAGCTTACAGGGGGCCCCCTCCTACAATGAGCAGTTCTTC. It translates to CASSLQGAPSYNEQFF. The variable domain in full, completed from reference TRBV5-1 and TRBJ2-1, reads KAGVTQTPRYLIKTRGQQVTLSCSPISGHRSVSWYQQTPGQGLQFLFEYFSETQRNKGNFPGRFSGRQFSNSRSEMNVSTLELGDSALYLCASSLQGAPSYNEQFFGPGTRLTVL.

V gene TRBV9 combines with J gene TRBJ1-1; D gene unclear. This CDR3 is built from 16 residues. The V gene's germline CDR1 is SGDLS and CDR2 YYNGEE. V dropped 3 bases and J dropped 7 bases, with 22 bases sitting between them. As DNA, the CDR3 is TGTGCCAGCAGCGGACGGGAGTTCGGCCCAGGCAGTGAAGCTTTCTTT. This sequence encodes CASSGREFGPGSEAFF. Full variable domain (missing parts from reference TRBV9 and TRBJ1-1): DSGVTQTPKHLITATGQRVTLRCSPRSGDLSVYWYQQSLDQGLQFLIQYYNGEERAKGNILERFSAQQFPDLHSELNLSSLELGDSALYFCASSGREFGPGSEAFFGQGTRLTVV.

This chain joins TRBV19 and TRBJ1-2; perhaps TRBD1 as D (6 bases). Trimming pared 5 bases from V and 0 bases from J, leaving 25 bases between. The germline V gene has CDR1 LNHDA and CDR2 SQIVND (reference sequence). The CDR3 extends over 19 amino acids. CDR3 nucleotides: TGTGCCAGTAGTCCACTGTCGACGGGGAGGACAGACACTAACTATGGCTACACCTTC. Protein product: CASSPLSTGRTDTNYGYTF.

The genes are TRBV7-2 and TRBJ2-2; D may be TRBD2 (6 bases). The germline V and J ends were trimmed by 3 bases and 4 bases, with 15 bases remaining between them. Germline V gene data show CDR1 as SGHTA and CDR2 as FQGNSA. CDR3 length: 16 residues. The CDR3 region is CASSLGRVEGTGELFF. CDR3 nucleotide sequence: TGTGCCAGCAGCTTGGGTCGGGTGGAGGGCACCGGGGAGCTGTTTTTT.

The rearrangement links TRBV5-5 to TRBJ2-4, with D maybe TRBD2 (5 bases). The V end lost 4 bases, the J end lost 6 bases, and 17 bases lay between the germline ends. Looked up from germline, CDR1 is SGHKS and CDR2 is YYEKEE (reference sequence). The CDR3 covers 15 residues. CDR3 region: CASSGRESSLNIQYF. CDR3 bases: TGTGCCAGCAGCGGAAGGGAGTCTAGCCTAAACATTCAGTACTTC. Complete variable domain (other parts from reference TRBV5-5 and TRBJ2-4): DAGVTQSPTHLIKTRGQQVTLRCSPISGHKSVSWYQQVLGQGPQFIFQYYEKEERGRGNFPDRFSARQFPNYSSELNVNALLLGDSALYLCASSGRESSLNIQYFGAGTRLSVL.

This rearrangement joins TRBV10-3 to TRBJ2-7; 8 nucleotides line up with TRBD2. The CDR3 loop spans 12 amino acids. The V segment lost 8 bases and the J segment 0 bases; nucleotides outside the gene matches: 0. Looked up from germline, CDR1 is ENHRY and CDR2 is SYGVKD. CDR3 nucleotide sequence: TGTGCCATCCGGGGGGGCTCCTACGAGCAGTACTTC. This sequence encodes CAIRGGSYEQYF.

V gene TRBV25-1 combines with J gene TRBJ2-7; 12 bases agree with TRBD2. J was trimmed by 6 bases and V by 5 bases; bases with no gene match: 2. CDR1 and CDR2 (germline): MGHDK, SYGVNS. This CDR3 spans 13 amino acids. The CDR3 region is CASSPSGGAEQYF. For the CDR3, the DNA is TGTGCCAGCAGTCCTAGCGGGGGGGCCGAGCAGTACTTC.

This clonotype has a count of ten or more. This rearrangement joins TRBV5-8 to TRBJ2-7; D not resolved. This CDR3 has 14 amino acids. Trimming removed 3 bases at V and 2 bases at J, with 12 bases between. The V gene's germline CDR1 is SGHTS and CDR2 YDEGEE. The DNA for the CDR3 is TGTGCCAGCAGCTCCCTCCTCGGCACCTACGAGCAGTACTTC. This gives the protein CASSSLLGTYEQYF.

This clonotype was observed at least ten times. The chain joins TRBV6-6 to TRBJ2-3, with 9 nucleotides matching TRBD2. The germline V gene encodes CDR1 MNHNY and CDR2 SVGAGI (reference sequence). This CDR3 has 16 residues. Unmatched junction bases numbered 13, after V lost 7 bases and J lost 5 bases. CDR3 sequence (DNA): TGTGCCAGCACCCCACTAGGCGGGGGGGAGGGAGATACGCAGTATTTT. Its translation: CASTPLGGGEGDTQYF.

A few counts support this clonotype. This rearrangement joins TRBV5-1 to TRBJ2-7, with TRBD1 as a possible D gene (5 bases). V gave up 0 bases and J gave up 3 bases, with 7 bases separating them. This CDR3 has 13 residues. Germline assignment: CDR1 SGHRS and CDR2 YFSETQ. CDR3 coding DNA: TGCGCCAGCAGCTTGGGACAGTACTACGAGCAGTACTTC. It translates to CASSLGQYYEQYF.

Ten or more counts support this clonotype. The chain couples TRBV6-6 to TRBJ2-2, with 7 bases fitting TRBD1. The CDR3 has 17 residues. The ends lost 6 bases at V and 2 bases at J; junction bases unmatched: 12. Germline CDR1 is MNHNY and CDR2 is SVGAGI (reference sequence). In DNA, the CDR3 is TGTGCCAGCAGCCCGGCCATGGGACAGAGTAACACCGGGGAGCTGTTTTTT. Amino acid sequence: CASSPAMGQSNTGELFF.

This clonotype occurred once. J is TRBJ1-5 and V is TRBV20-1; D is unclear. V was cut by 6 bases and J by 3 bases, with 18 bases left in between. Germline CDR1 is DFQATT and CDR2 is SNEGSKA (reference sequence). CDR3 size: 15 residues. CDR3: CSATDAGKTNQPQHF. CDR3 DNA sequence: TGCAGTGCCACGGACGCGGGTAAAACCAATCAGCCCCAGCATTTT.

The chain's CDR3 is CASRLMGQGSLNEQFF. The CDR3 DNA is TGTGCCAGCAGGCTTATGGGACAGGGGAGTCTTAATGAGCAGTTCTTC. The chain links TRBV12-3 or TRBV12-4 to TRBJ2-1, with 10 bases that match TRBD1. J gave up 7 bases and V 6 bases, and 12 bases lay outside the gene matches. This CDR3 comprises 16 residues.

This clonotype has a count of ten or more. V is TRBV5-1 and J is TRBJ1-1, with a tentative D call TRBD1 (6 bases). In germline, CDR1 is SGHRS, CDR2 YFSETQ. Trimming took off 4 bases at V and 1 base at J, with 11 bases between the two ends. The CDR3 contains 14 residues. CDR3 DNA: TGCGCCAGCAGCAGACAGGCCTCGAACACTGAAGCTTTCTTT. This encodes CASSRQASNTEAFF.

The rearrangement links TRBV10-3 to TRBJ1-3; D unresolved. This CDR3 has 11 residues. The V and J ends lost 8 bases and 1 base respectively, with 3 bases between them. Per the germline V gene, CDR1 is ENHRY and CDR2 is SYGVKD. The CDR3 nucleotides are TGTGCCATCGGGTCTGGAAACACCATATATTTT. This codes for CAIGSGNTIYF.